The 28 T cell receptor beta chains reported below all come from one sample, sequenced in a study of control samples from healthy donors and cancer patients. Method: immunoSEQ multiplex PCR; TCRdb's copy keeps in-frame clones and lacks some. Here the sample spans about 89,000 clones, over 65% being singletons. Sequenced: blood. The receptors were sampled from a middle-aged woman in good health.

The rearrangement uses TRBV12-5 and TRBJ2-3; D ambiguous. Trimming removed 0 bases at V and 2 bases at J, with 12 bases between. The germline CDR1 and CDR2 sequences are LGHNT and FRNRAP. This CDR3 is built from 16 residues. The CDR3 nucleotides are TGTGCTAGTGGTTTGGTACGAAGCGCAACCACAGATACGCAGTATTTT. It encodes CASGLVRSATTDTQYF.

The chain joins TRBV5-1 to TRBJ2-3; 12 positions agree with TRBD2. The CDR3 contains 16 residues. Trimming at V came to 4 bases and at J to 5 bases, leaving 8 bases not matched to a gene. Germline loops: CDR1 SGHRS, CDR2 YFSETQ. The CDR3 DNA reads TGCGCCAGCAGCGGACCTAGCGGGGGGGTGAAAGATACGCAGTATTTT. This translates into CASSGPSGGVKDTQYF.

V usage is TRBV7-9 and J usage is TRBJ2-3; D possibly uses TRBD1 or TRBD2 (6 bases each). Trimming removed 3 bases at V and 0 bases at J, with 10 bases between. The CDR3 runs to 15 residues. The germline CDR1 and CDR2 sequences are SEHNR and FQNEAQ (reference sequence). As DNA, the CDR3 is TGTGCCAGCAGCTTCCGGGGGCCTAGCACAGATACGCAGTATTTT. Translated, it gives CASSFRGPSTDTQYF.

Written as DNA, the CDR3 is TGTGCCAGCAGCAGAACAGGGGAAGATACGCAGTATTTT. As protein: CASSRTGEDTQYF. The chain links TRBV11-3 to TRBJ2-3; 7 nucleotides agree with TRBD1. This CDR3 spans 13 amino acids. Germline CDR1 SGHNT, CDR2 YENEEA. Losses at the gene ends were 5 bases for V and 5 bases for J; bases not matched to a gene: 4.

The V call is TRBV7-2, the J call TRBJ1-5, with 7 bases that match TRBD1. With V trimmed by 3 bases and J by 7 bases, 6 bases remained unmatched. Germline V gene lookup returns CDR1 SGHTA and CDR2 FQGNSA. This CDR3 region has 14 residues. The CDR3 sequence is CASSFQGVKQPQHF. The DNA for the CDR3 is TGTGCCAGCAGCTTTCAGGGGGTGAAGCAGCCCCAGCATTTT.

The table lists this clone with a few counts. The V and J genes are TRBV7-9 and TRBJ1-2; D is uncertain. This CDR3 has 13 amino acids. V gave up 8 bases and J gave up 5 bases, with 15 bases separating them. In germline, CDR1 is SEHNR, CDR2 FQNEAQ (reference sequence). CDR3 DNA sequence: TGTGCCAGCCAGGTGAGGGCCTTATATGGCTACACCTTC. It translates to CASQVRALYGYTF. Supplemented by reference TRBV7-9 and TRBJ1-2, the full variable domain reads DTGVSQNPRHKITKRGQNVTFRCDPISEHNRLYWYRQTLGQGPEFLTYFQNEAQLEKSRLLSDRFSAERPKGSFSTLEIQRTEQGDSAMYLCASQVRALYGYTFGSGTRLTVV.

V usage is TRBV6-2 or TRBV6-3 and J usage is TRBJ1-1; D uncertain. Germline V CDR1 and CDR2: MNHEY, SVGEGT. The CDR3 is 13 amino acids. Trimming removed 3 bases from V and 1 base from J, with 6 bases in between. The CDR3 region is CASSYFSNTEAFF. The CDR3 DNA follows: TGTGCCAGCAGTTATTTTTCGAACACTGAAGCTTTCTTT.

The rearrangement links TRBV19 to TRBJ1-1; D is perhaps TRBD1 (5 bases). Trimming removed 5 bases at V and 5 bases at J, with 15 bases between. The length of the CDR3 is 14 residues. Germline CDR1 reads LNHDA; CDR2 reads SQIVND (reference sequence). CDR3 in amino acids: CASSPTQGSTEAFF. The DNA of the CDR3 is TGTGCCAGTAGTCCAACTCAGGGTTCTACTGAAGCTTTCTTT.

This chain uses TRBV4-1 with TRBJ1-4; tentative D call: TRBD1 (5 bases). Trimming shortened V by 1 base and J by 0 bases, and 12 bases separated the two germline ends. The CDR3 runs to 17 residues. Germline CDR1 MGHRA, CDR2 YSYEKL. CDR3 loop: CASSQATRGATNEKLFF. The CDR3 bases are TGCGCCAGCAGCCAAGCTACCCGGGGCGCAACTAATGAAAAACTGTTTTTT.

The chain has TRBV4-3 and TRBJ2-2; TRBD2 is a possible D gene (5 bases). Trimming pared 0 bases from V and 8 bases from J, leaving 10 bases between. CDR3 length: 14 amino acids. Germline loops: CDR1 LGHNA, CDR2 YSLEER. CDR3 sequence reads: CASSQDTGYGELFF. The CDR3, as DNA: TGCGCCAGCAGCCAAGATACGGGGTATGGGGAGCTGTTTTTT.

V and J are TRBV6-5 and TRBJ2-3; a possible D gene is TRBD2 (5 bases). The CDR3 totals 14 residues. Trimming removed 4 bases from V and 0 bases from J, with 8 bases in between. Germline values: CDR1 MNHEY, CDR2 SVGAGI. The CDR3 coding sequence is TGTGCCAGCAGTTTGACTACCAGCACAGATACGCAGTATTTT. Its translation is CASSLTTSTDTQYF.

V gene TRBV2 combines with J gene TRBJ1-1; 7 positions agree with TRBD1. Unmatched junction bases numbered 4, after V lost 6 bases and J lost 3 bases. This CDR3 region has 13 residues. Per germline, CDR1 SNHLY and CDR2 FYNNEI. The CDR3 is CASSYRGDTEAFF. CDR3 bases: TGTGCCAGCAGCTACAGGGGAGACACTGAAGCTTTCTTT.

J is TRBJ2-7 and V is TRBV2, with 11 bases fitting TRBD1. J lost 1 base, V lost 8 bases, and 4 bases had no gene match. The CDR3 covers 14 residues. Germline loops: CDR1 SNHLY, CDR2 FYNNEI. The CDR3 here is CASLRDRGSYEQYF. CDR3 nucleotide sequence: TGTGCCAGCCTCCGGGACAGGGGGTCCTACGAGCAGTACTTC. Together with reference TRBV2 and TRBJ2-7, the CDR3 gives the full variable domain: EPEVTQTPSHQVTQMGQEVILRCVPISNHLYFYWYRQILGQKVEFLVSFYNNEISEKSEIFDDQFSVERPDGSNFTLKIRSTKLEDSAMYFCASLRDRGSYEQYFGPGTRLTVT.

The rearrangement uses TRBV19 and TRBJ2-7; D possibly corresponds to TRBD1 (7 bases). This CDR3 is 12 amino acids long. CDR1 LNHDA and CDR2 SQIVND come from the germline V gene (reference sequence). Trimming cost V 5 bases and J 6 bases, with 11 bases left between them. The CDR3 protein is CASSAQGGEQYF. CDR3 DNA: TGTGCCAGTAGTGCTCAGGGGGGCGAGCAGTACTTC. The full variable domain, its missing parts supplied by reference TRBV19 and TRBJ2-7, is DGGITQSPKYLFRKEGQNVTLSCEQNLNHDAMYWYRQDPGQGLRLIYYSQIVNDFQKGDIAEGYSVSREKKESFPLTVTSAQKNPTAFYLCASSAQGGEQYFGPGTRLTVT.

J is TRBJ2-1 and V is TRBV20-1; no clear D gene. The length of the CDR3 is 11 residues. Germline CDR1 reads DFQATT; CDR2 reads SNEGSKA (reference sequence). Trimming took 6 bases from V and 3 from J, leaving 6 bases between them. CDR3: CSAQVYNEQFF. The CDR3 coding sequence is TGCAGTGCCCAAGTCTACAATGAGCAGTTCTTC.

There are many counts of this clone. The rearrangement uses TRBV5-1 and TRBJ1-4; 7 bases are shared with TRBD1. The CDR3 runs to 16 residues. V lost 0 bases and J lost 0; bases outside the gene matches: 2. Germline lookup yields CDR1 SGHRS and CDR2 YFSETQ. The CDR3 region is CASSLVQGATNEKLFF. DNA for the CDR3: TGCGCCAGCAGCTTGGTGCAGGGGGCAACTAATGAAAAACTGTTTTTT.

The chain has TRBV4-3 and TRBJ2-1, with 7 bases aligning to TRBD1. The CDR3 sequence is 16 residues long. Germline CDR1 is LGHNA and CDR2 is YSLEER. V was clipped by 4 bases and J by 0 bases; unmatched bases: 6. CDR3 protein: CASSPGTVVSYNEQFF. CDR3 coding DNA: TGCGCCAGCAGCCCTGGGACAGTAGTCTCCTACAATGAGCAGTTCTTC.

The V and J genes are TRBV10-2 and TRBJ1-1, with D possibly being TRBD1 (6 bases). Trimming removed 2 bases at V and 3 bases at J, with 10 bases between. Germline V CDR1 and CDR2: WSHSY, SAAADI. The CDR3 is made up of 14 amino acids. CDR3 loop: CASSENRDYTEAFF. Here the CDR3 DNA reads TGCGCCAGCAGTGAGAACAGGGACTACACTGAAGCTTTCTTT.

The CDR3 sequence is CAWTKGGSGNTIYF. The DNA of the CDR3 is TGTGCCTGGACCAAAGGGGGCTCTGGAAACACCATATATTTT. This chain joins TRBV30 and TRBJ1-3; D may be TRBD1 (6 bases). The germline V and J ends were trimmed by 4 bases and 0 bases, with 10 bases remaining between them. The germline CDR1 and CDR2 sequences are GTSNPN and SVGIG (reference sequence). This CDR3 region has 14 residues.

The rearrangement links TRBV29-1 to TRBJ1-1; D is ambiguous. CDR3 size: 13 residues. Between the trimmed V and J ends, which lost 3 bases and 10 bases, there was a span of 18 bases. Germline lookup yields CDR1 SQVTM and CDR2 ANQGSEA. CDR3 bases: TGCAGCGTTGAGGAACCGGGCCCCGGCACAGCTTTCTTT. It specifies CSVEEPGPGTAFF.

This chain uses TRBV3-1 (or the pseudogene TRBV3-2) with TRBJ1-4, with D unclear. This CDR3 region has 13 residues. Germline CDR1 and CDR2: LGHDT and YNNKEL (reference sequence). V lost 4 bases, J lost 8 bases, and 11 bases lay in between. The CDR3 region is CASSLFSGEKLFF. CDR3 bases: TGTGCCAGCAGCCTCTTCTCGGGAGAAAAACTGTTTTTT.

This chain joins TRBV9 and TRBJ1-2; 7 positions match TRBD1. Looked up from germline, CDR1 is SGDLS and CDR2 is YYNGEE. With V trimmed by 0 bases and J by 3 bases, 2 bases remained unmatched. The CDR3 consists of 14 residues. The CDR3 region is CASSVGGQDYGYTF. CDR3 nucleotide sequence: TGTGCCAGCAGCGTAGGTGGACAGGACTATGGCTACACCTTC.

V gene TRBV7-2 combines with J gene TRBJ1-2; 7 nucleotides line up with TRBD1. Germline lookup yields CDR1 SGHTA and CDR2 FQGNSA. This CDR3 comprises 14 residues. V trimming: 3 bases; J trimming: 3 bases; junction bases outside the gene matches: 4. This chain's CDR3 is CASSFRGGDYGYTF. DNA of the CDR3: TGTGCCAGCAGCTTTCGAGGGGGCGACTATGGCTACACCTTC.

J is TRBJ2-1 and V is TRBV30; D possibly corresponds to TRBD1 (6 bases). The V end was cut by 0 bases, the J end by 4 bases, with 13 bases between. The CDR3 sequence is 15 residues long. Germline CDR1 GTSNPN, CDR2 SVGIG (reference sequence). CDR3 DNA: TGTGCCTGGAGTGTACTGGACAGTTTATACAATGAGCAGTTCTTC. Protein: CAWSVLDSLYNEQFF.

The chain uses TRBV7-9 and TRBJ2-2; 7 bases agree with TRBD2. V gave up 4 bases and J gave up 5 bases; unmatched junction bases: 7. CDR1 SEHNR and CDR2 FQNEAQ come from the germline V gene (reference sequence). This CDR3 comprises 15 residues. The CDR3 region is CASSSSAGRTGELFF. In nucleotides, the CDR3 is TGTGCCAGCAGCTCCTCAGCGGGGCGGACCGGGGAGCTGTTTTTT.

This chain joins TRBV29-1 and TRBJ2-1; 7 bases are shared with TRBD2. CDR1 and CDR2 (germline): SQVTM, ANQGSEA. The CDR3 totals 12 residues. J lost 8 bases, V lost 3 bases, and 4 bases had no gene match. The CDR3 DNA is TGCAGCGTTGATTGGGGGAGGGATGAGCAGTTCTTC. Protein: CSVDWGRDEQFF.

This clone was counted a few times. The chain is built from TRBV19 and TRBJ1-6; TRBD1 matches 9 bases. The CDR3 totals 14 residues. The J segment lost 16 bases and the V segment lost 2 bases, leaving 9 bases of the junction unmatched. Looked up from germline, CDR1 is LNHDA and CDR2 is SQIVND (reference sequence). CDR3 protein: CASSITGQGTLLHF. As DNA, the CDR3 is TGTGCCAGTAGTATAACGGGACAGGGAACCCTTCTCCACTTT.

The chain recombines TRBV2 with TRBJ2-7; tentative D call: TRBD2 (5 bases). The CDR3 is made up of 14 amino acids. Trimming removed 8 bases from V and 2 bases from J, with 16 bases in between. The germline CDR1 and CDR2 sequences are SNHLY and FYNNEI. The CDR3 is CASGELLVPYEQYF. In nucleotides, the CDR3 is TGTGCCAGCGGGGAGCTTTTAGTCCCCTACGAGCAGTACTTC.